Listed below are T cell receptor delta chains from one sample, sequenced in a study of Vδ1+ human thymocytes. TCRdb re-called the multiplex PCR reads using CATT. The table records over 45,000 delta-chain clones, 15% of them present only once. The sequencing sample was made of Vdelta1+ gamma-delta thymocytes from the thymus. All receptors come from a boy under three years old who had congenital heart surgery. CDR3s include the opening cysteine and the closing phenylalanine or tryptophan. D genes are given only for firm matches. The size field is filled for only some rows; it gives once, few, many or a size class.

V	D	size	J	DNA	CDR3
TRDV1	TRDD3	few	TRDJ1	TGTGCTCTTGGGGAACTCGGAACTCTGGGGGATACGTCTTTACTTACCGATAAACTCATCTTT	CALGELGTLGDTSLLTDKLIF
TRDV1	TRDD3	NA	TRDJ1	TGTGCTCTTGGGGAACCCAGGGGATACGCAAGCACCGATAAACTCATCTTT	CALGEPRGYASTDKLIF
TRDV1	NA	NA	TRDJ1	TGTGCTCTTGGGGAAGGGCGGCGTAAGTGGGGGGACACCGATAAACTCATCTTT	CALGEGRRKWGDTDKLIF
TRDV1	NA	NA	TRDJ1	TGTGCTCTTGGGGGGAAATGGGGGCCGACCGATAAACTCATCTTT	CALGGKWGPTDKLIF
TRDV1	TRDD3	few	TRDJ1	TGTGCTCTTGGGGCGATTCCTACGACTAGAGTACTGGGGGATATGGGCACCGATAAACTCATCTTT	CALGAIPTTRVLGDMGTDKLIF
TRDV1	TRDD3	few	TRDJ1	TGTGCTCTTGGGGAACTAAGGCTGGGGGATACAGTCACCGATAAACTCATCTTT	CALGELRLGDTVTDKLIF
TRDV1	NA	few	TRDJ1	TGTGCTCTTGGGGAACCGAACCCGACCCTACTGCGTGATAAACTCATCTTT	CALGEPNPTLLRDKLIF
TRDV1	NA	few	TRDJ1	TGTGCTCTTGGGGAATTCTGCGTCCTGGGGATTTCCCGGTCCCCGTACGATAAACTCATCTTT	CALGEFCVLGISRSPYDKLIF
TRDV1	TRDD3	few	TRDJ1	TGTGCTCTTGGGGACCCACTCTGGGGGCCCGACACCGATAAACTCATCTTT	CALGDPLWGPDTDKLIF
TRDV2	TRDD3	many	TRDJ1	TGTGCCTGTGACCTTACTGGGGCCCCCGATAAACTCATCTTT	CACDLTGAPDKLIF
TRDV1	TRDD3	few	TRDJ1	TGTGCTCTTGGGGAACGGACTGGGGGATGGGAACTCATCTTT	CALGERTGGWELIF
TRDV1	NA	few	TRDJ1	TGTGCTCTTGGGAGGTTTCGCGGTAGGGAGTACACCGATAAACTCATCTTT	CALGRFRGREYTDKLIF
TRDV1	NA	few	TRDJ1	TGTGCTCTTGGGGAACGGTATTGGGGGCCCCAACGCACCGATAAACTCATCTTT	CALGERYWGPQRTDKLIF